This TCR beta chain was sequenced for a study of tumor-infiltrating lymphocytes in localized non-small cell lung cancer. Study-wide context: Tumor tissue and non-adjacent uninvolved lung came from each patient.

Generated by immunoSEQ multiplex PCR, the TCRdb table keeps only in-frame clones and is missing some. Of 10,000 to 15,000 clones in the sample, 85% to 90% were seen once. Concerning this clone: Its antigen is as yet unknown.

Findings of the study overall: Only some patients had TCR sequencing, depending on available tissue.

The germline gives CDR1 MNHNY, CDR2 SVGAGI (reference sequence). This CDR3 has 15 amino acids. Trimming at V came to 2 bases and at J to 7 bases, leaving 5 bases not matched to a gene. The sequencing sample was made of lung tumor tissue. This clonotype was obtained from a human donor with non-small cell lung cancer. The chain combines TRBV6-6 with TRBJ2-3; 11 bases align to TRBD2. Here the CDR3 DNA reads TGTGCCAGCAGTTACGAGGCTAGCGGGAGGTATACGCAGTATTTT. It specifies CASSYEASGRYTQYF.